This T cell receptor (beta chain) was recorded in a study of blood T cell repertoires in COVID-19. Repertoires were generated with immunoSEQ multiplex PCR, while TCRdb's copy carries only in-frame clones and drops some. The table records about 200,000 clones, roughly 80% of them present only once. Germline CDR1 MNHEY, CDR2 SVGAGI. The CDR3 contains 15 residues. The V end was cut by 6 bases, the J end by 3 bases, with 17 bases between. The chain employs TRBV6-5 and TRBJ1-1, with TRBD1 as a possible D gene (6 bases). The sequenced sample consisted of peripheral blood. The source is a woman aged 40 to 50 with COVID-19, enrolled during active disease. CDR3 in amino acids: CASRGGGAGDTEAFF. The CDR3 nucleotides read TGTGCCAGCAGGGGCGGGGGGGCGGGAGACACTGAAGCTTTCTTT.